The T cell receptor beta chain described here comes from a study of cytomegalovirus exposure and HLA in healthy donors. As to this clone: The antigen is not known.

Overall study results and limits: TCR beta chains associated with HLA were, in a later analysis, more clonally expanded than equally common others. Later analysis suggested most CMV-associated TCR beta chains were HLA-restricted.

Vbeta (60) and Jbeta (13) primers were used in the PCR. Repertoires were generated with immunoSEQ multiplex PCR, while TCRdb's copy carries only in-frame clones and drops some. The table for this sample gives roughly 35,000 clones. Trimming cost V 5 bases and J 0 bases, with 7 bases left between them. Germline V gene sequence: CDR1 MDHEN, CDR2 SYDVKM. This CDR3 region has 13 residues. The sequencing sample was made of PBMCs. The rearrangement uses TRBV28 and TRBJ2-5, with TRBD2 as a possible D gene (5 bases). The source is a middle-aged woman in good health and CMV-seropositive. This CDR3 is CASSPGDQETQYF. CDR3 DNA: TGTGCCAGCAGTCCCGGGGACCAAGAGACCCAGTACTTC.